A selection of T cell receptor beta chains follows, all from one sample in a study of blood T cell repertoires in COVID-19. TCRdb's table, derived via immunoSEQ multiplex PCR, lists solely in-frame clones and lacks some. The top ten hold over 3.5% of the sample, which has a few hundred thousand clones, 90% seen once. Sequenced input: PBMCs or T cells enriched from blood (not recorded which). Receptors originate from a woman under 30 with acute COVID-19. The CDR3 runs from the conserved cysteine through the conserved F or W. The order of the fields is V gene, clone size, CDR3 protein. Clone size is not always given. Where it is, it says once, few, many or a class for expanded clones.

v_call: TRBV11-2
clone_size: -
cdr3_aa: CASSSRQGAGYTF

v_call: TRBV19
clone_size: -
cdr3_aa: CASSINPGGASEQYF

v_call: TRBV2
clone_size: -
cdr3_aa: CASSLTSTSEQYF

v_call: TRBV3-1/TRBV3-2
clone_size: -
cdr3_aa: CASSQVGWRQEEGNTIYF

v_call: TRBV7-9
clone_size: -
cdr3_aa: CASSLSHAAEAFF

v_call: TRBV6-5
clone_size: once
cdr3_aa: CASTQAGRAYEQYF

v_call: TRBV7-6
clone_size: -
cdr3_aa: CASSSPGSSGNTIYF

v_call: TRBV19
clone_size: -
cdr3_aa: CASTPRDSSYEQYF

v_call: TRBV4-1
clone_size: -
cdr3_aa: CASSQGTGGSTDTQYF

v_call: TRBV5-6
clone_size: -
cdr3_aa: CASSSPGIEAFF

v_call: TRBV2
clone_size: -
cdr3_aa: CASRGTGSNQPQHF

v_call: TRBV19
clone_size: -
cdr3_aa: CASKGEVGYTF

v_call: TRBV27
clone_size: -
cdr3_aa: CASSLGDLYNSPLHF

v_call: TRBV11-2
clone_size: -
cdr3_aa: CASSSLGSGRVSYEQYF

v_call: TRBV2
clone_size: -
cdr3_aa: CASSVRQAYGYTF

v_call: TRBV2
clone_size: -
cdr3_aa: CASSDSPAYEQYF

v_call: TRBV27
clone_size: few
cdr3_aa: CASSLEVGSYNSPLHF